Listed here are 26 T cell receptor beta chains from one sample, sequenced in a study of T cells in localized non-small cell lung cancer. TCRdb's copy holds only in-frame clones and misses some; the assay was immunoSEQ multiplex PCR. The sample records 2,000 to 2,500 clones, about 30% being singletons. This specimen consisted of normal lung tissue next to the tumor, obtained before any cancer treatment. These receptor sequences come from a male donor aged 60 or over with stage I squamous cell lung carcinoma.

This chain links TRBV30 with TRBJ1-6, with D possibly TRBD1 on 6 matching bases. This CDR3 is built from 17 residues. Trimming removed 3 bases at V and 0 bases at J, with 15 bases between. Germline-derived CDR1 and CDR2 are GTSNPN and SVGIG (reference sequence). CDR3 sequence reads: CAWRYTGGSSYNSPLHF. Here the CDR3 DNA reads TGTGCCTGGAGATACACGGGGGGCAGCTCCTATAATTCACCCCTCCACTTT.

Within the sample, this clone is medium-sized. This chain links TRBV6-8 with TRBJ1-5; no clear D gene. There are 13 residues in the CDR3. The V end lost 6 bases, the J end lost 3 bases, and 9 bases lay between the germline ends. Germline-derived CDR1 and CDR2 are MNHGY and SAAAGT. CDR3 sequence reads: CASRGSLNQPQHF. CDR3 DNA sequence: TGTGCCAGCAGAGGCAGCCTCAATCAGCCCCAGCATTTT.

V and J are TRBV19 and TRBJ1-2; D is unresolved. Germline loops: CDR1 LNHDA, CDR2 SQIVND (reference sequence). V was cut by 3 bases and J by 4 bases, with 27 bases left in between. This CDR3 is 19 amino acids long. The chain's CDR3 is CASSIPPPKDEGGSYGYTF. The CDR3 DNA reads TGTGCCAGTAGTATCCCACCCCCTAAAGATGAGGGAGGGAGCTATGGCTACACCTTC.

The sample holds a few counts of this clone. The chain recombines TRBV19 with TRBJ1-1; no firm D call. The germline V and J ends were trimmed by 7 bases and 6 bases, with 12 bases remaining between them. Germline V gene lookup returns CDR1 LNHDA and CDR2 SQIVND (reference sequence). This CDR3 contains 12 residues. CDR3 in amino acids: CASTSQVPEAFF. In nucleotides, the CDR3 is TGTGCCAGTACCTCTCAGGTCCCTGAAGCTTTCTTT.

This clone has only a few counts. The sequenced part of the CDR3 DNA is TGTGCCAGCAGTGAAGGGACAGCTCACACAGATACGCAGTAT. This gives the protein CASSEGTAHTDTQY. The whole CDR3 sequence reads CASSEGTAHTDTQYF. The chain combines TRBV6-1 with TRBJ2-3; possibly TRBD1 for D (6 bases). The observed sequence ends 1 residue before the CDR3 terminus, with the missing tail filled in from the germline J gene. This CDR3 has 15 amino acids. Germline V gene data show CDR1 as MNHNS and CDR2 as SASEGT. Between the trimmed V and J ends, which lost 1 base and 2 bases, there was a span of 10 bases.

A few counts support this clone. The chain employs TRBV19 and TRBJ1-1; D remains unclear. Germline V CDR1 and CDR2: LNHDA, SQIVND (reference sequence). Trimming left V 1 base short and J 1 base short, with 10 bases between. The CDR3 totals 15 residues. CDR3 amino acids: CASSIGRPENTEAFF. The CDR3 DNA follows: TGTGCCAGTAGTATAGGACGACCGGAGAACACTGAAGCTTTCTTT.

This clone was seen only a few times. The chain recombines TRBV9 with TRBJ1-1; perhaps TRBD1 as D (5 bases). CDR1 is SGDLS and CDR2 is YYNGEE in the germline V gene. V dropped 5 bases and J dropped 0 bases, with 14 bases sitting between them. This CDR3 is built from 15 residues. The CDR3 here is CASSLGGFMNTEAFF. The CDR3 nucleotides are TGTGCCAGCAGTCTTGGGGGTTTCATGAACACTGAAGCTTTCTTT. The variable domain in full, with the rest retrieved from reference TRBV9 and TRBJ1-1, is DSGVTQTPKHLITATGQRVTLRCSPRSGDLSVYWYQQSLDQGLQFLIQYYNGEERAKGNILERFSAQQFPDLHSELNLSSLELGDSALYFCASSLGGFMNTEAFFGQGTRLTVV.

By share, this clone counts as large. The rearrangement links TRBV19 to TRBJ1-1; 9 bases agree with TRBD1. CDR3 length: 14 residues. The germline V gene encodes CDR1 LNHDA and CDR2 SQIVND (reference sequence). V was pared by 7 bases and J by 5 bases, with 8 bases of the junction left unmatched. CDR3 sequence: CASTLDRGVTEAFF. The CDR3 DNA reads TGTGCCAGTACCCTCGACAGGGGGGTTACTGAAGCTTTCTTT.

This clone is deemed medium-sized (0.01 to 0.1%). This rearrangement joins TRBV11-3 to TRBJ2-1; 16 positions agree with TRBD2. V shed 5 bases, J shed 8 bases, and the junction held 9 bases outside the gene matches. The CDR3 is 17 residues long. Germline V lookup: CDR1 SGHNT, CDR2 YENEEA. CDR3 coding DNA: TGTGCCAGCAGCCCGGGACTAGCGGGGGGGTTTAAGGATGAGCAGTTCTTC. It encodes CASSPGLAGGFKDEQFF.

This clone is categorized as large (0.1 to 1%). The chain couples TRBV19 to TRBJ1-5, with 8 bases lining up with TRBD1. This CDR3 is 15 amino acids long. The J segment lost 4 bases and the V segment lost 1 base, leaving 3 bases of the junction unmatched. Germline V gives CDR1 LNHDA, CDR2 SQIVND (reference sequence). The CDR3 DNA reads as TGTGCCAGTAGTATAGGGACAGGGTGGAATCAGCCCCAGCATTTT. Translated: CASSIGTGWNQPQHF.

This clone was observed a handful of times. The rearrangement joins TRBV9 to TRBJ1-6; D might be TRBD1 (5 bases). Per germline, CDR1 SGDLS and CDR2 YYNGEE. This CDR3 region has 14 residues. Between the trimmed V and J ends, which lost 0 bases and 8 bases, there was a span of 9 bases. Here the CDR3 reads CASSVVQEDSPLHF. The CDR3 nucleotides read TGTGCCAGCAGCGTAGTACAGGAGGATTCACCCCTCCACTTT.

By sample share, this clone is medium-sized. DNA for the CDR3: TGTGCCAGCAGCTTGGGGCCAGGGGGAATGAACACTGAAGCTTTCTTT. This sequence encodes CASSLGPGGMNTEAFF. V gene TRBV11-3 combines with J gene TRBJ1-1, with 7 bases that match TRBD1. CDR1 is SGHNT, CDR2 YENEEA, per germline. CDR3 length: 16 residues. V shed 3 bases, J shed 0 bases, and the junction held 7 bases outside the gene matches.

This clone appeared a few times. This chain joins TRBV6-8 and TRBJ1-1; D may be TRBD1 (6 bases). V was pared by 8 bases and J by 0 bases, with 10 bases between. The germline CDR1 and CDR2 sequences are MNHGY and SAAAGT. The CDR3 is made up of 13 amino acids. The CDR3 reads CASGGQLNTEAFF. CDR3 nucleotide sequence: TGTGCCAGCGGGGGACAACTGAACACTGAAGCTTTCTTT.

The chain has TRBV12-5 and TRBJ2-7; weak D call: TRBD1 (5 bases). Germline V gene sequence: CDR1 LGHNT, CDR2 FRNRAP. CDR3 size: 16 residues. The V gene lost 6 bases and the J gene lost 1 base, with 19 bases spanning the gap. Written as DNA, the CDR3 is TGTGCTAGTGGGGGCGGCACAGGATTAAATTCCTACGAGCAGTACTTC. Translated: CASGGGTGLNSYEQYF.

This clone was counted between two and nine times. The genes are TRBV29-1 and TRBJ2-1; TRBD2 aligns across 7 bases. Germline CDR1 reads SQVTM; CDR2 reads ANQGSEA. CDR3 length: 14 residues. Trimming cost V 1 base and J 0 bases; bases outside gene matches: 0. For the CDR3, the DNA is TGCAGCGTTGAAGGGACTAGCTCCTACAATGAGCAGTTCTTC. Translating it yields CSVEGTSSYNEQFF.

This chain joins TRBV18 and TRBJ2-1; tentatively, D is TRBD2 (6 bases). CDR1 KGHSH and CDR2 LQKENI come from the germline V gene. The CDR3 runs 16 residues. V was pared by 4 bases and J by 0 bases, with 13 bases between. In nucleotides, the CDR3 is TGTGCCAGCTCACTTCTAGCGCAGAGCTCCTACAATGAGCAGTTCTTC. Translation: CASSLLAQSSYNEQFF.

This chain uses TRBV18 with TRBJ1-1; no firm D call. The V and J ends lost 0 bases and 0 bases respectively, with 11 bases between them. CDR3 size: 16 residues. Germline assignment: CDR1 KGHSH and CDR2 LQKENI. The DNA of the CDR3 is TGTGCCAGCTCACCACCCACCCGACACTTGAACACTGAAGCTTTCTTT. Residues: CASSPPTRHLNTEAFF.

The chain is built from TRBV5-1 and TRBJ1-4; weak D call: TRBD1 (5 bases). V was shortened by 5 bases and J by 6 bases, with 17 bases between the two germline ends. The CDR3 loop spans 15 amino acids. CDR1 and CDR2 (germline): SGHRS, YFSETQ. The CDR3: CASRLIGGSDEKLFF. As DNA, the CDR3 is TGCGCCAGCAGGTTGATTGGGGGGTCGGATGAAAAACTGTTTTTT.

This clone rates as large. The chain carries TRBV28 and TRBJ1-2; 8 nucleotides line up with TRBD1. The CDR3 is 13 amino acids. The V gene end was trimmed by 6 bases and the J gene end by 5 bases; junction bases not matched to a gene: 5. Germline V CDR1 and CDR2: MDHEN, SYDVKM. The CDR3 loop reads CASSGGQGYGYTF. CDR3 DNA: TGTGCCAGCAGCGGCGGACAGGGATATGGCTACACCTTC.

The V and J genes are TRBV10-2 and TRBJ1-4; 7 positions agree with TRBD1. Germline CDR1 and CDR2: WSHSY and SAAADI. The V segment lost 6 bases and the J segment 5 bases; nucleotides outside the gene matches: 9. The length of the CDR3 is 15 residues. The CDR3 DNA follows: TGCGCCAGCAGAGCCACAGGGGCCGTAAATGAAAAACTGTTTTTT. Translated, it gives CASRATGAVNEKLFF.

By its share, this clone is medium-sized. For the CDR3, the DNA is TGTGCCAGCAGCTTGGCCCGGGGGGAGCTCACCGGGGAGCTGTTTTTT. Encoded protein: CASSLARGELTGELFF. V and J are TRBV11-3 and TRBJ2-2, with 7 bases lining up with TRBD2. The germline V gene has CDR1 SGHNT and CDR2 YENEEA. CDR3 length: 16 residues. J gave up 4 bases and V 3 bases, and 8 bases lay outside the gene matches. The full variable domain, in which reference TRBV11-3 and TRBJ2-2 provide the parts outside the CDR3, is EAGVVQSPRYKIIEKKQPVAFWCNPISGHNTLYWYLQNLGQGPELLIRYENEEAVDDSQLPKDRFSAERLKGVDSTLKIQPAELGDSAVYLCASSLARGELTGELFFGEGSRLTVL.

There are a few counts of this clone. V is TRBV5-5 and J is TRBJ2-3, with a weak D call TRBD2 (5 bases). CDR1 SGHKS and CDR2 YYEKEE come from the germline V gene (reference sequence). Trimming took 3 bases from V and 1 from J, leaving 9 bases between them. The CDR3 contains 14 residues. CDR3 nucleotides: TGTGCCAGCAGCTCCTGGACTGGCACAGATACGCAGTATTTT. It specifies CASSSWTGTDTQYF.

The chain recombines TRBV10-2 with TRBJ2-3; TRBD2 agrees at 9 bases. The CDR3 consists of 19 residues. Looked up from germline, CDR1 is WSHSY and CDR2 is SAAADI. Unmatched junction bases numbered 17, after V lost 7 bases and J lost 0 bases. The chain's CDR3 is CASKRGELRIITSTDTQYF. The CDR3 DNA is TGCGCCAGCAAGCGGGGGGAGCTCCGAATCATAACTAGCACAGATACGCAGTATTTT.

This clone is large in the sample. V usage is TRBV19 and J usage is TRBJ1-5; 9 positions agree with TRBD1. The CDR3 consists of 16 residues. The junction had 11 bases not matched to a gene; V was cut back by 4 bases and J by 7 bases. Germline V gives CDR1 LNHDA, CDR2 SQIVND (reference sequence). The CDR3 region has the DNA TGTGCCAGTAGTACCCCGGGACAGGGAGGCAGGCAGCCCCAGCATTTT. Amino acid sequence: CASSTPGQGGRQPQHF.

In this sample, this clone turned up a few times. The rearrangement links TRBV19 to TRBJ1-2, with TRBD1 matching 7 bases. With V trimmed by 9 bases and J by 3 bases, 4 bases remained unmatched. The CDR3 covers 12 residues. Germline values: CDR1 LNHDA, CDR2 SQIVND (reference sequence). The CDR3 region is CASRTGDYGYTF. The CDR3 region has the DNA TGTGCCAGCAGAACAGGGGACTATGGCTACACCTTC.

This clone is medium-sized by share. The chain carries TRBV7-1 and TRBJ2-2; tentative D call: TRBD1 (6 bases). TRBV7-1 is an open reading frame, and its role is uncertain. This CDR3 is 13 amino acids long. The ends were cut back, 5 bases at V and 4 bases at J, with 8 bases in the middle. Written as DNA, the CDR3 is TGTGCCAGCAGCGACAGGCTCACCGGGGAGCTGTTTTTT. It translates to CASSDRLTGELFF.